The 16 T cell receptor beta chains below come from one sample, sequenced in a study of blood T cells in healthy people across ages. The authors ran a second PCR of about 6 to 11 cycles using a sample-barcoded 5' primer and a J-beta primer mix. Each CDR3 protein gets one entry after TCRdb re-called the 5' RACE reads with MiXCR. The sample has roughly 1.9 million distinct CDR3 sequences; approximately 40% are singletons. Sample: blood. Receptors originate from a human donor in good health.

This CDR3 is CASSFSGTIQETQYF. The CDR3 bases are TGTGCCAGCAGCTTTTCCGGGACAATACAAGAGACCCAGTACTTC. This rearrangement joins TRBV7-2 to TRBJ2-5, with D possibly matching TRBD1 (6 bases). Germline V CDR1 and CDR2: SGHTA, FQGNSA. The CDR3 spans 15 residues. V lost 3 bases to trimming and J lost 2 bases, with 13 bases between them.

This clonotype was counted between two and nine times. This sequence joins TRBV6-5 and TRBJ2-5; D tentatively fits TRBD1 or TRBD2 (5 bases each). The CDR3 runs 13 residues. CDR1 and CDR2 (germline): MNHEY, SVGAGI. Between the trimmed V and J ends, which lost 0 bases and 7 bases, there was a span of 9 bases. In nucleotides, the CDR3 is TGTGCCAGCAGTTACTCACATGGGGGGACCCAGTACTTC. Residues: CASSYSHGGTQYF.

This chain joins TRBV20-1 and TRBJ1-4; a weak D match, TRBD1 (6 bases). V lost 6 bases and J lost 5, with 19 bases in between. Germline V lookup: CDR1 DFQATT, CDR2 SNEGSKA (reference sequence). The CDR3 is made up of 15 amino acids. The CDR3 DNA sequence: TGCAGTGCCCGAGGACAGTCGGGACTAAATGAAAAACTGTTTTTT. Residues: CSARGQSGLNEKLFF.

The chain is built from TRBV29-1 and TRBJ1-1; D call uncertain. The germline V gene encodes CDR1 SQVTM and CDR2 ANQGSEA. The V end was cut by 5 bases, the J end by 1 base, with 11 bases between. The CDR3 has 13 residues. DNA of the CDR3: TGCAGCGTTAAAGGAAGGGCGAACACTGAAGCTTTCTTT. Translating gives CSVKGRANTEAFF.

CDR3 coding DNA: TGTGCCAGCGCGCACAGGGGGCGGGAGACCCAGTACTTC. Its translation is CASAHRGRETQYF. The chain carries TRBV6-5 and TRBJ2-5; 9 bases align to TRBD1. Looked up from germline, CDR1 is MNHEY and CDR2 is SVGAGI. This CDR3 contains 13 residues. After removal of 8 bases from V and 5 bases from J, the junction contained 6 bases not matched to a gene.

This chain uses TRBV15 with TRBJ1-1, with unresolved D. This CDR3 region has 13 residues. The germline gives CDR1 LNHNV, CDR2 YYDKDF (reference sequence). Trimming shortened V by 0 bases and J by 9 bases, and 11 bases separated the two germline ends. The CDR3 is CATSREVDQKAFF. DNA of the CDR3: TGTGCCACCAGCAGAGAGGTGGACCAGAAAGCTTTCTTT.

This clonotype showed up just a few times. This rearrangement joins TRBV6-5 to TRBJ2-2; D is possibly TRBD1 (7 bases). Germline CDR1 and CDR2: MNHEY and SVGAGI. Trimming stripped 7 bases from V and 4 bases from J, with 13 bases between. The CDR3 is 14 amino acids. The DNA of the CDR3 is TGTGCCAGCATAAGACAGGGACTCACCGGGGAGCTGTTTTTT. It yields the protein CASIRQGLTGELFF.

V usage is TRBV28 and J usage is TRBJ2-7; 8 bases fit TRBD1. Trimming cost V 7 bases and J 0 bases; bases outside gene matches: 11. Germline lookup yields CDR1 MDHEN and CDR2 SYDVKM. The CDR3 is 16 amino acids. The CDR3 DNA is TGTGCCAGCACCTCTGAAGACAGGGGAAGCTCCTACGAGCAGTACTTC. Its protein product is CASTSEDRGSSYEQYF.

This chain links TRBV7-9 with TRBJ2-1, with D unclear. TRBJ2-7 matches the DNA end more closely, so the J call is doubtful. CDR3 length: 17 amino acids. Per germline, CDR1 SEHNR and CDR2 FQNEAQ (reference sequence). The CDR3 region is CASSLDLVGSGPYEQYF. CDR3 DNA: TGTGCCAGCAGCTTAGATTTGGTCGGGTCGGGTCCGTACGAGCAGTACTTC.

The V call is TRBV4-3, the J call TRBJ2-4; D unresolved. The CDR3 sequence is 16 residues long. Germline V gene data show CDR1 as LGHNA and CDR2 as YSLEER. Trimming took off 4 bases at V and 2 bases at J, with 15 bases between the two ends. As DNA, the CDR3 is TGCGCCAGCAGCCCCCACCGAGAAGGGACCAAAAACATTCAGTACTTC. Translation: CASSPHREGTKNIQYF.

This clonotype was picked up a small number of times. The genes are TRBV7-9 and TRBJ2-1; no clear D. The germline V and J ends were trimmed by 1 base and 7 bases, with 8 bases remaining between them. This CDR3 spans 13 amino acids. From germline, CDR1 is SEHNR and CDR2 FQNEAQ (reference sequence). CDR3 region: CASSLEYPNEQFF. CDR3 DNA: TGTGCCAGCAGCTTAGAATACCCTAATGAGCAGTTCTTC.

Note on this clonotype: Germline is not matched at one junction end, which may reflect a read error. Written as DNA, the CDR3 is TGCAGTGCTCCCATCCCAGGGACGGGCACTGAGGCTTTCTTT. Its translation is CSAPIPGTGTEAFF. V gene TRBV20-1 combines with J gene TRBJ1-1; D is perhaps TRBD1 (5 bases). This CDR3 has 14 residues. Germline V lookup: CDR1 DFQATT, CDR2 SNEGSKA (reference sequence).

A few counts support this clonotype. The gene calls are TRBV29-1 and TRBJ2-3, with D perhaps matching TRBD1 (5 bases). Looked up from germline, CDR1 is SQVTM and CDR2 is ANQGSEA. Trimming left V 5 bases short and J 0 bases short, with 9 bases between. CDR3 length: 13 amino acids. The DNA for the CDR3 is TGCAGCGTTCAGGGAACTAGCACAGATACGCAGTATTTT. It is translated as CSVQGTSTDTQYF.

This clonotype was counted between two and nine times. The chain joins TRBV7-2 to TRBJ1-2; the D gene is possibly TRBD1 (6 bases). Germline V gene sequence: CDR1 SGHTA, CDR2 FQGNSA. The CDR3 contains 16 residues. V was cut by 5 bases and J by 2 bases, with 18 bases left in between. CDR3 sequence (DNA): TGTGCCAGCAGCCCGGTCGGGGGCCGGATCAACTATGGCTACACCTTC. It translates to CASSPVGGRINYGYTF.

This chain joins TRBV5-5 and TRBJ2-5; TRBD2 might be the D (5 bases). Near its end, the DNA agrees better with TRBJ2-7, so the J call may be wrong. Looked up from germline, CDR1 is SGHKS and CDR2 is YYEKEE (reference sequence). This CDR3 is 14 amino acids long. The CDR3 reads CASSLIGRVHEQYF. CDR3 bases: TGTGCCAGCAGCCTCATCGGGCGGGTCCACGAGCAGTACTTC.

The rearrangement joins TRBV29-1 to TRBJ2-7; 7 bases align to TRBD1. The CDR3 totals 16 residues. CDR1 and CDR2 (germline): SQVTM, ANQGSEA. After removal of 1 base from V and 4 bases from J, the junction contained 13 bases not matched to a gene. The DNA for the CDR3 is TGCAGCGTTGAAGTCCCGGGTGGGACAGATCCTTACGAGCAGTACTTC. Its protein is CSVEVPGGTDPYEQYF.